The T cell receptor beta chain described here comes from a study of T cells in tuberculosis. The study's findings and limits: GMM-specific TCRs were nearer to active tuberculosis alpha repertoires, suggesting expansion. Active tuberculosis patients had shorter CDR3-alpha; the beta difference was nonsignificant.

The CDR3 sequence is 17 residues long. Germline V gene sequence: CDR1 MNHEY, CDR2 SMNVEV (reference sequence). Germline trimming cut 4 bases from V and 0 bases from J; bases unmatched to any gene: 8. Method: immunoSEQ multiplex PCR; TCRdb's copy keeps in-frame clones and lacks some. The sample has 40,000 to 45,000 clones, about 95% seen once. Each clinical donor contributed on average about 100,000 T cells from unsorted cryopreserved PBMC. About this clone itself: Its antigen is unknown.

Material: PBMCs. V is TRBV27 and J is TRBJ1-4; 7 bases are shared with TRBD1. The origin of this receptor is a donor between 5 and 29 years old with latent tuberculosis or without tuberculosis infection. Here the CDR3 DNA reads TGTGCCAGCAGTTACCTGGGCCAGGGGGCAACTAATGAAAAACTGTTTTTT. The encoded protein is CASSYLGQGATNEKLFF.